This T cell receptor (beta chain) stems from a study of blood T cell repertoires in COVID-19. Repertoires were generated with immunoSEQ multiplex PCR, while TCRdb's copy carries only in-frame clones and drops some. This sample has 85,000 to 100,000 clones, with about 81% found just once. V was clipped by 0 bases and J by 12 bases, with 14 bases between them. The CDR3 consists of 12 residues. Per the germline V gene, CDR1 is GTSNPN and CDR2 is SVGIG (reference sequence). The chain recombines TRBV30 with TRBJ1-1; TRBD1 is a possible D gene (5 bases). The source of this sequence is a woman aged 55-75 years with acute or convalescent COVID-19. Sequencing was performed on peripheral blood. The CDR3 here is CAWSVWQGISFF. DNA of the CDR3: TGTGCCTGGAGTGTATGGCAGGGAATATCTTTCTTT.